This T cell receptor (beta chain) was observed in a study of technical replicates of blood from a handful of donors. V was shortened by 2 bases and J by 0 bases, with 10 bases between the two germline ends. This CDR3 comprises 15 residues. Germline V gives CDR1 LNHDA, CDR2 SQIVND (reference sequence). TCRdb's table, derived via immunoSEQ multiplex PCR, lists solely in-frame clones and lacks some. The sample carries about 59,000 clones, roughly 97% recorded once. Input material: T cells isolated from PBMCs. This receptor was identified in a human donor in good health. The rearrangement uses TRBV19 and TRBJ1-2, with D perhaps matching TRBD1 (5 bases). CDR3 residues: CASSIPGYANYGYTF. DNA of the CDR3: TGTGCCAGTAGTATACCAGGGTACGCTAACTATGGCTACACCTTC.